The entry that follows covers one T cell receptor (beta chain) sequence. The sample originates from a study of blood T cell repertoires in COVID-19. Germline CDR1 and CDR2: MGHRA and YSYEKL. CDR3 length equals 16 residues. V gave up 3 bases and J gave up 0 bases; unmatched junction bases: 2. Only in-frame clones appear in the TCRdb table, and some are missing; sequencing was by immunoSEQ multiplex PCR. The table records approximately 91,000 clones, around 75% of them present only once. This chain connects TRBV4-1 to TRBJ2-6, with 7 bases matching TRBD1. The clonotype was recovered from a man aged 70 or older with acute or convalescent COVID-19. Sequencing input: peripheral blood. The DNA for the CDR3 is TGCGCCAGCAGCCAGACAGGGAGCTCTGGGGCCAACGTCCTGACTTTC. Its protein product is CASSQTGSSGANVLTF.